This T cell receptor (beta chain) was captured by sequencing in a study of blood T cell repertoires in COVID-19. Study details: Donors in the United States, Italy and Spain gave samples during acute or convalescent COVID-19. PBMCs, B-cell-depleted T cells, or T cells provided the cDNA or gDNA that made up the material.

Authors' processing steps: Reference gene primers were amplified, and this amplification served to estimate nucleated cell counts. Repertoires were generated with immunoSEQ multiplex PCR, while TCRdb's copy carries only in-frame clones and drops some. V, J and clone size reflect that table, while D and trimming were determined from the DNA. The table records some 180,000 clones, about 88% of them present only once. Trimming pared 5 bases from V and 5 bases from J, leaving 12 bases between. The CDR3 is 13 residues long. From germline, CDR1 is SGHTA and CDR2 FQGNSA. Those enrolled in Seattle joined during active infection and were followed longitudinally afterward.

The chain couples TRBV7-2 to TRBJ2-5; tentatively, D is TRBD2 (5 bases). The sample taken for sequencing was peripheral blood. This clonotype was sampled from a man in his fifties or sixties with COVID-19, enrolled during active disease. In nucleotides, the CDR3 is TGTGCCAGCAGCGTAACTAGGAGGGAGACCCAGTACTTC. Translation: CASSVTRRETQYF.